The entry below gives a single TCR beta chain sequence along with its context. The antigen remains unidentified. TCRdb independently ran MiXCR on the reads; one entry per CDR3 protein. The table records 450,000 to 600,000 distinct CDR3 sequences, approximately 46% of them present only once. There are 16 residues in the CDR3. V dropped 1 base and J dropped 9; count of bases not matched to a gene: 12. Germline V gene data show CDR1 as LNHNV and CDR2 as YYDKDF (reference sequence). The entry originates in a study of T cell repertoires in cytomegalovirus infection. Overall study findings and caveats: The cumulative frequency of public TCR beta families distinguished individuals who carried CMV together with the relevant HLA.

This material consisted of cultured PBMCs, taken from culture after CMV antigen stimulation. This sequence was found in a human donor in good health (CMV status not recorded). Some clones in this sample may be carry-over from other donors' samples. The rearrangement joins TRBV15 to TRBJ2-5; 9 bases agree with TRBD1. DNA for the CDR3: TGTGCCACCAGCAGAGGGACAGGGGTGACTCAGGAGGCCCAGTACTTC. It codes for CATSRGTGVTQEAQYF.